The T cell receptor beta chain described here comes from a study of OX40 agonist ivuxolimab in advanced cancers. The table came from immunoSEQ multiplex PCR; TCRdb's copy has only in-frame clones and leaves some out. The sample comprises roughly 80,000 clones, roughly 85% of which are singletons, and about 0.6% rests with the top ten. Here the sequenced sample was CD4+ or CD8+ T cells sorted from blood, taken in a trial of the OX40 agonist ivuxolimab. This TCR was recovered from an adult with an advanced solid tumor such as melanoma, head and neck, liver or kidney cancer.

DNA of the CDR3: TGCGCCAGCAGCTTGGAGGGGGGCTACACCTTC. Residues: CASSLEGGYTF. V gene TRBV5-1 combines with J gene TRBJ1-2; D is possibly TRBD1 (5 bases). V lost 0 bases and J 8 bases, leaving 5 bases between the germline ends. Germline lookup yields CDR1 SGHRS and CDR2 YFSETQ. The CDR3 totals 11 residues.